Included here is one TCR beta chain sequence, with context. Its specificity is unknown. These data belong to a study of cytomegalovirus exposure and HLA in healthy donors. The primer mix had 60 Vbeta and 13 Jbeta primers. Here immunoSEQ multiplex PCR was the method, and the copy in TCRdb shows in-frame clones only, minus some. The sample includes more than 200,000 clones, over 60% of them seen just once. Study-wide points: The study labeled more than 150 TCR beta chains cytomegalovirus-associated. Both high specificity and high sensitivity reportedly marked the classifier's diagnosis of cytomegalovirus status. What was likely a sequencing artifact was a cluster of highly shared sequence variants. In most subjects, TCR beta sequences reportedly gave accurate predictions of HLA-A and HLA-B alleles.

Germline-derived CDR1 and CDR2 are SQVTM and ANQGSEA. V was shortened by 4 bases and J by 4 bases, with 10 bases between the two germline ends. The CDR3 is 12 amino acids. The TCR originated in a male donor in good health and CMV-seronegative. V usage is TRBV29-1 and J usage is TRBJ1-2; D may be TRBD1 (5 bases). The sample comprised PBMCs. The CDR3 sequence: CSVGGDFYGYTF. The CDR3, as DNA: TGCAGCGTTGGAGGGGACTTCTATGGCTACACCTTC. The variable domain in full, completed from reference TRBV29-1 and TRBJ1-2, reads SAVISQKPSRDICQRGTSLTIQCQVDSQVTMMFWYRQQPGQSLTLIATANQGSEATYESGFVIDKFPISRPNLTFSTLTVSNMSPEDSSIYLCSVGGDFYGYTFGSGTRLTVV.